These 22 T cell receptor beta chains came from one sample sequenced in a study of blood T cell repertoires in COVID-19. Here immunoSEQ multiplex PCR was the method, and the copy in TCRdb shows in-frame clones only, minus some. The sample has about 140,000 clones, roughly 80% seen once. Sequencing was done on a sample of peripheral blood. Every receptor here comes from a human donor in a cohort sampled during active COVID-19.

The gene calls are TRBV5-1 and TRBJ1-1; 7 bases align to TRBD1. The germline V gene has CDR1 SGHRS and CDR2 YFSETQ. The trim removed 4 bases at V and 3 bases at J, leaving 6 bases unmatched. The CDR3 covers 14 residues. The CDR3 nucleotides are TGCGCCAGCAGCCAAACAGGGGTATACACTGAAGCTTTCTTT. Its translation: CASSQTGVYTEAFF.

The V call is TRBV24-1, the J call TRBJ2-3; TRBD2 matches 8 bases. The CDR3 spans 13 residues. V dropped 9 bases and J dropped 6; count of bases not matched to a gene: 7. Germline CDR1 KGHDR, CDR2 SFDVKD. The CDR3 bases are TGTGCCACCTCCACCGGGGGGGTGGATACGCAGTATTTT. Its protein is CATSTGGVDTQYF.

This clone occurred once. CDR3 nucleotides: TGTGCCAGCTCGGGTAGGGAGCGCGAGGGCTACACCTTC. This sequence encodes CASSGREREGYTF. V usage is TRBV11-2 and J usage is TRBJ1-2; unclear D gene. The length of the CDR3 is 13 residues. V lost 8 bases to trimming and J lost 8 bases, with 18 bases between them. Germline V gene data show CDR1 as SGHAT and CDR2 as FQNNGV.

The chain couples TRBV10-3 to TRBJ1-1; 11 bases map to TRBD1. Germline CDR1 reads ENHRY; CDR2 reads SYGVKD. Trimming took 6 bases from V and 9 from J; bases not matched to a gene: 12. CDR3 length: 15 amino acids. CDR3 sequence reads: CAIRRTGGGHQKAFF. DNA of the CDR3: TGTGCCATCAGACGGACAGGGGGCGGGCACCAAAAAGCTTTCTTT.

V gene TRBV7-9 combines with J gene TRBJ1-3; a weak D match, TRBD1 (6 bases). From germline, CDR1 is SEHNR and CDR2 FQNEAQ (reference sequence). Trimming removed 2 bases at V and 4 bases at J, with 21 bases between. The CDR3 contains 18 residues. The CDR3 region is CASSLRGDRSFVGNTIYF. CDR3 sequence (DNA): TGTGCCAGCAGCTTAAGAGGTGACAGGAGTTTTGTGGGAAACACCATATATTTT.

The V gene is TRBV29-1, the J gene TRBJ2-5; D not certain. CDR1 and CDR2 from the germline V gene are SQVTM and ANQGSEA. The CDR3 contains 11 residues. V lost 3 bases and J 5 bases, leaving 7 bases between the germline ends. This CDR3 is CSVEYSETQYF. The CDR3 DNA reads TGCAGCGTTGAGTACAGTGAGACCCAGTACTTC.

The chain is built from TRBV10-3 and TRBJ1-2, with TRBD1 matching over 8 bases. Trimming took 2 bases from V and 7 from J; bases not matched to a gene: 6. The V gene's germline CDR1 is ENHRY and CDR2 SYGVKD. The CDR3 consists of 14 residues. CDR3 bases: TGTGCCATCAGTGAGGCCGGGACAGGACTTGGCTACACCTTC. Protein sequence: CAISEAGTGLGYTF.

The CDR3 sequence is CAISERGSSYNEQFF. CDR3 nucleotides: TGTGCCATCAGTGAGCGGGGAAGCTCCTACAATGAGCAGTTCTTC. J is TRBJ2-1 and V is TRBV10-3, with a weak D call TRBD2 (5 bases). The V gene lost 2 bases and the J gene lost 0 bases, with 8 bases spanning the gap. The CDR3 contains 15 residues. Looked up from germline, CDR1 is ENHRY and CDR2 is SYGVKD.

CDR3 protein: CASSLGWTGSNQPQHF. The CDR3 bases are TGTGCCAGCAGCTTAGGATGGACAGGGAGCAATCAGCCCCAGCATTTT. This chain links TRBV11-3 with TRBJ1-5; TRBD1 agrees at 8 bases. The CDR3 covers 16 residues. Looked up from germline, CDR1 is SGHNT and CDR2 is YENEEA. J lost 1 base, V lost 1 base, and 3 bases had no gene match.

This clone was counted once. The chain links TRBV5-1 to TRBJ2-2, with TRBD1 matching over 10 bases. V was clipped by 6 bases and J by 4 bases; unmatched bases: 3. Germline values: CDR1 SGHRS, CDR2 YFSETQ. The CDR3 covers 14 residues. CDR3 protein: CASMRTGGTGELFF. DNA for the CDR3: TGCGCCAGCATGCGGACAGGGGGCACCGGGGAGCTGTTTTTT.

The genes are TRBV19 and TRBJ2-5, with D maybe TRBD1 (6 bases). V lost 5 bases, J lost 5 bases, and 21 bases lay in between. The CDR3 has 16 amino acids. Germline values: CDR1 LNHDA, CDR2 SQIVND (reference sequence). The CDR3 nucleotides read TGTGCCAGTAGTCCGAACCCCGGGACAAGCGCTGAGACCCAGTACTTC. As protein: CASSPNPGTSAETQYF.

The chain has TRBV5-6 and TRBJ1-3; no clear D gene. The V end lost 0 bases, the J end lost 0 bases, and 10 bases lay between the germline ends. The CDR3 extends over 16 amino acids. Germline assignment: CDR1 SGHDT and CDR2 YYEEEE. The CDR3 DNA follows: TGTGCCAGCAGCTTGGTTGGAGGGAGCTCTGGAAACACCATATATTTT. Translated: CASSLVGGSSGNTIYF.

This chain joins TRBV29-1 and TRBJ2-3, with 8 bases lining up with TRBD2. Germline V gene data show CDR1 as SQVTM and CDR2 as ANQGSEA. With 3 bases clipped from V and 2 bases from J, the junction kept 10 bases outside the gene matches. The length of the CDR3 is 16 residues. The CDR3 DNA follows: TGCAGCGTTGAGGAGGTAGCGGGGACTAACACAGATACGCAGTATTTT. It codes for CSVEEVAGTNTDTQYF.

J is TRBJ1-6 and V is TRBV5-1, with 7 bases that match TRBD1. V was clipped by 6 bases and J by 7 bases; unmatched bases: 7. In germline, CDR1 is SGHRS, CDR2 YFSETQ. The CDR3 has 14 amino acids. CDR3 residues: CASTRDSGNSPLHF. In nucleotides, the CDR3 is TGCGCCAGCACCCGGGACAGTGGGAATTCACCCCTCCACTTT.

As DNA, the CDR3 is TGTGCCAGCAGCTTAGCGTATGGGGGCTCGAATTCACCCCTCCACTTT. Its protein is CASSLAYGGSNSPLHF. The rearrangement uses TRBV7-9 and TRBJ1-6; the D gene is possibly TRBD1 (6 bases). The CDR3 length is 16 residues. Germline loops: CDR1 SEHNR, CDR2 FQNEAQ (reference sequence). Trimming shortened V by 0 bases and J by 7 bases, and 13 bases separated the two germline ends.

The V gene is TRBV6-5, the J gene TRBJ2-7, with D hard to call. The CDR3 loop spans 13 amino acids. Trimming shortened V by 10 bases and J by 2 bases, and 15 bases separated the two germline ends. CDR1 MNHEY and CDR2 SVGAGI come from the germline V gene. The CDR3 region has the DNA TGTGCCACGGTGGGCAGAATTCCCTACGAGCAGTACTTC. Translating it yields CATVGRIPYEQYF.

This rearrangement joins TRBV6-5 to TRBJ1-1; D remains ambiguous. With 6 bases removed from V and 3 bases from J, the gap between germline ends came to 8 bases. The length of the CDR3 is 12 residues. Per the germline V gene, CDR1 is MNHEY and CDR2 is SVGAGI. CDR3 amino acids: CASRSRDTEAFF. As DNA, the CDR3 is TGTGCCAGCAGGAGTCGGGACACTGAAGCTTTCTTT.

V is TRBV7-2 and J is TRBJ2-1; 7 bases match TRBD2. CDR3 length equals 14 residues. V shed 7 bases and J 8 bases; nucleotides not matched to a gene: 11. Germline CDR1 SGHTA, CDR2 FQGNSA. The CDR3 region is CASTRWGGFYEQFF. CDR3 nucleotide sequence: TGTGCCAGCACCCGTTGGGGGGGGTTCTATGAGCAGTTCTTC.

This sequence joins TRBV12-5 and TRBJ1-2; D uncertain. This CDR3 spans 13 amino acids. CDR1 is LGHNT, CDR2 FRNRAP, per germline. Trimming removed 5 bases at V and 4 bases at J, with 11 bases between. The CDR3 coding sequence is TGTGCTAGTGGTCCGGGTATTTTCTATGGCTACACCTTC. It yields the protein CASGPGIFYGYTF.

V gene TRBV9 combines with J gene TRBJ2-2; perhaps TRBD1 as D (6 bases). V dropped 0 bases and J dropped 4 bases, with 10 bases sitting between them. Germline V gene lookup returns CDR1 SGDLS and CDR2 YYNGEE. The CDR3 length is 15 residues. Here the CDR3 reads CASSVVRGFTGELFF. Here the CDR3 DNA reads TGTGCCAGCAGCGTAGTCAGGGGATTCACCGGGGAGCTGTTTTTT.

The chain joins TRBV25-1 to TRBJ1-6; 7 bases are a match to TRBD1. Germline V gene sequence: CDR1 MGHDK, CDR2 SYGVNS. The J segment lost 9 bases and the V segment lost 2 bases, leaving 7 bases of the junction unmatched. This CDR3 is built from 15 residues. CDR3 sequence (DNA): TGTGCCAGCAGTGAACTGAAGGGGGCGGTTTCACCCCTCCACTTT. As protein: CASSELKGAVSPLHF.

On this clone: The same CDR3 also results from other DNA sequences found in this sample. The chain has TRBV6-5 and TRBJ1-1; no definite D call. CDR1 and CDR2 from the germline V gene are MNHEY and SVGAGI. The length of the CDR3 is 13 residues. V lost 4 bases and J 1 base, leaving 7 bases between the germline ends. CDR3 loop: CASSSRGNTEAFF. CDR3 sequence (DNA): TGTGCCAGCAGTTCCCGCGGGAACACTGAAGCTTTCTTT.